This T cell receptor (beta chain) was captured by sequencing in a study of cytomegalovirus exposure and HLA in healthy donors. The wider study: Samples from HLA-typed donors yielded 65 million to 85 million unique TCRs in an early data release.

The CDR3 totals 14 residues. Germline V CDR1 and CDR2: MDHEN, SYDVKM. The V and J ends lost 1 base and 8 bases respectively, with 11 bases between them. Study-wide results and limits: As confirmed in vitro, a few CMV-associated chains were specific for CMV antigens. TCR beta sequences reportedly predicted most subjects' HLA-A and HLA-B alleles accurately. When analyzed later, a missense DCLRE1C variant was found to be linked to TCR beta V- and J-gene trimming.

PCR employed 60 Vbeta and 13 Jbeta primers. The table came from immunoSEQ multiplex PCR; TCRdb's copy has only in-frame clones and leaves some out. The sample lists hundreds of thousands of clones, roughly 84% occurring once. Worth noting for this clone: What it recognizes is unknown.

The sequence came from a girl between 2 and 10 years old in good health and CMV-seronegative. The sequencing input was PBMCs. This chain links TRBV28 with TRBJ1-4, with a tentative D call TRBD1 (5 bases). The CDR3 sequence is CASSLFPGYEKLFF. The CDR3 DNA reads TGTGCCAGCAGTTTATTTCCAGGGTACGAAAAACTGTTTTTT. Filled out from reference TRBV28 and TRBJ1-4, the complete variable domain reads DVKVTQSSRYLVKRTGEKVFLECVQDMDHENMFWYRQDPGLGLRLIYFSYDVKMKEKGDIPEGYSVSREKKERFSLILESASTNQTSMYLCASSLFPGYEKLFFGSGTQLSVL.